This T cell receptor beta chain was identified during a study of blood T cell repertoires in COVID-19. Whole-study context: Sites in the United States, Italy and Spain provided acute and convalescent COVID-19 samples. The analysed material was cDNA or gDNA that came from T cells, B-cell-depleted T cells, or PBMCs.

The CDR3 spans 14 residues. V was trimmed by 0 bases and J by 9 bases, leaving 12 bases between them. The germline V gene has CDR1 MNHNS and CDR2 SASEGT. This clone was detected only once. The table came from immunoSEQ multiplex PCR; TCRdb's copy has only in-frame clones and leaves some out. The sample includes 200,000 to 250,000 clones, about 83% of them seen just once. Individuals aged 18 to 89 years were recruited from 20 to 25 US areas. The chain has TRBV6-1 and TRBJ2-1; weak D call: TRBD2 (6 bases). The source is a woman in her 40s who had recovered from COVID-19. Sequenced input: PBMCs or T cells enriched from blood (not recorded which). The CDR3 DNA is TGTGCCAGCAGTGAAGCGGGCAGCGGGCTTGAGCAGTTCTTC. Its translation: CASSEAGSGLEQFF.